The 10 T cell receptor beta chains below all came from one sample that was sequenced in a study of monozygotic twins with inflammatory bowel disease. TCRdb processed the 5' RACE reads again and assigns one entry to each CDR3 protein, with no DNA. The table lists 350,000 to 550,000 distinct CDR3 sequences, with 2% to 3% in the top ten. Source material: blood. Receptors originate from a human donor with ulcerative colitis or Crohn's disease, or a healthy co-twin of an affected twin (not recorded which).

V gene TRBV6-5 combines with J gene TRBJ2-3; as DNA is missing, the TRBD1 call by TCRdb cannot be tested. Germline assignment: CDR1 MNHEY and CDR2 SVGAGI. This CDR3 is built from 15 residues. The CDR3 reads CASSYGQGFTDTQYF.

The gene calls are TRBV9 and TRBJ2-3. The CDR3 is 13 residues long. Germline V gene data show CDR1 as SGDLS and CDR2 as YYNGEE. The CDR3 spells CASSSWVTDTQYF.

V is TRBV10-3 and J is TRBJ2-7; the TCRdb D gene call, TRBD2, has no DNA to confirm it. The CDR3 contains 16 residues. The germline V gene has CDR1 ENHRY and CDR2 SYGVKD. The CDR3 is CAISESIGGVPYEQYF.

The chain carries TRBV7-2 and TRBJ2-2; no DNA is available, so the TRBD2 call from TCRdb remains unchecked. This CDR3 contains 14 residues. The germline V gene has CDR1 SGHTA and CDR2 FQGNSA. The CDR3 region is CASSFRGWTGELFF.

The chain joins TRBV2 to TRBJ2-2; TCRdb's D call of TRBD1 is untestable without DNA. The CDR3 consists of 14 residues. Germline values: CDR1 SNHLY, CDR2 FYNNEI. The CDR3 is CASMGVTITGELFF.

The rearrangement joins TRBV12-3 or TRBV12-4 to TRBJ1-2; TCRdb outputs TRBD1, but without DNA this stays unchecked. The CDR3 spans 13 residues. This CDR3 is CASSLVAPQGYTF.

The rearrangement joins TRBV29-1 to TRBJ2-7. In germline, CDR1 is SQVTM, CDR2 ANQGSEA. CDR3 size: 11 residues. CDR3 loop: CSVVGNYEQYF.

The chain recombines TRBV27 with TRBJ2-1; TCRdb calls TRBD2, which cannot be checked without DNA. CDR1 and CDR2 from the germline V gene are MNHEY and SMNVEV (reference sequence). The length of the CDR3 is 14 residues. The CDR3 is CATHKGGTYNEQFF.

This rearrangement joins TRBV20-1 to TRBJ2-7; with no DNA, the TCRdb D assignment of TRBD2 cannot be verified. Germline V gives CDR1 DFQATT, CDR2 SNEGSKA (reference sequence). The CDR3 sequence is 15 residues long. The CDR3 sequence: CSAPGSSGSAYEQYF.

The chain recombines TRBV5-1 with TRBJ1-3. This CDR3 is built from 12 residues. CDR1 is SGHRS and CDR2 is YFSETQ in the germline V gene. The CDR3 loop is CASSFDGNTIYF.